The T cell receptor (beta chain) described here comes from a study of T-cell reconstitution after alpha-beta-depleted transplantation in children. V lost 4 bases, J lost 0 bases, and 7 bases stayed unmatched. Germline V gives CDR1 MDHEN, CDR2 SYDVKM. This CDR3 contains 16 residues. Unique molecular identifiers were used to barcode this TCRbeta library. TCRdb re-called the PCR reads with MiXCR, one entry per CDR3 protein. The sample consists of more than 550,000 distinct CDR3 sequences, roughly a tenth of them appearing once. The chain employs TRBV28 and TRBJ2-3; 7 bases align to TRBD1. The source was PBMCs from the stem cell graft donor, collected from the stem cell graft. The receptor's source is a human donor who donated a stem cell graft to a child with acute myeloid leukemia. CDR3 in amino acids: CASSSRQGSSTDTQYF. The DNA for the CDR3 is TGTGCCAGCAGTTCCCGACAGGGTTCCAGCACAGATACGCAGTATTTT.